The rows below give T cell receptor beta chains drawn from one sample of a study of T cell repertoires in cytomegalovirus infection. One entry per CDR3 protein results from TCRdb running MiXCR on the reads. The data show 750,000 to 950,000 distinct CDR3 sequences, with roughly 28% seen just once and about an eighth held by the top ten. These receptors have no identified antigens. The material was cultured CD8+ T cells from PBMCs, obtained from culture after CMV antigen stimulation. The receptors shown here come from a human donor in good health (CMV status not recorded). Some clones in this sample may be carry-over from other donors' samples. Each CDR3 is given with its conserved first and last residue. Each record gives: J gene, clone size, D gene, V gene, CDR3 protein, CDR3 DNA. A D gene is named only where the DNA matches it firmly. Only some rows state a clone size, as once, few, many or a class for expanded clones.

TRBJ1-1 . . TRBV2 CASSVGGFMNTEAFF TGTGCCAGCAGTGTTGGTGGCTTTATGAACACTGAAGCTTTCTTT
TRBJ1-5 many TRBD1 TRBV12-3/TRBV12-4 CASTVGTGGQPQHF TGTGCCAGCACCGTCGGGACAGGGGGCCAGCCCCAGCATTTT
TRBJ1-1 . . TRBV14 CASSQDREMNTEAFF TGTGCCAGCAGCCAAGACAGGGAGATGAACACTGAAGCTTTCTTT
TRBJ1-1 few TRBD1 TRBV5-5 CASEPDRGMNTEAFF TGTGCCAGTGAACCAGACAGGGGAATGAACACTGAAGCTTTCTTT
TRBJ2-2 few . TRBV6-1 CASSEAARTGELFF TGTGCCAGCAGTGAAGCCGCCAGGACCGGGGAGCTGTTTTTT
TRBJ1-6 many TRBD1 TRBV2 CASSGTAYNSPLHF TGTGCCAGCAGCGGGACAGCCTATAATTCACCCCTCCACTTT
TRBJ2-1 many TRBD2 TRBV7-6 CASSNLAVSYNEQFF TGTGCCAGCAGCAACCTAGCGGTCTCCTACAATGAGCAGTTCTTC
TRBJ1-1 few TRBD1 TRBV12-3/TRBV12-4 CASSLGQGLPLGAFF TGTGCCAGCAGTCTTGGACAGGGCTTGCCCTTAGGGGCTTTCTTT
TRBJ1-5 few . TRBV6-1 CASSEMAQPQHF TGTGCCAGCAGTGAAATGGCTCAGCCCCAGCATTTT
TRBJ2-4 . TRBD1 TRBV3-1 CASSQTLTGGKAKNIQYF TGTGCCAGCAGCCAAACCCTGACAGGGGGGAAGGCCAAAAACATTCAGTACTTC
TRBJ2-2 many . TRBV6-1 CASSLTWNTGELFF TGTGCCAGCAGTTTGACATGGAACACCGGGGAGCTGTTTTTT
TRBJ1-1 few TRBD1 TRBV27 CASSLAQGASEAFF TGTGCCAGCAGTTTAGCACAGGGGGCCTCTGAAGCTTTCTTT
TRBJ1-3 . . TRBV7-9 CASNPVGVSSGNTIYF TGTGCCAGCAACCCCGTCGGGGTCTCATCTGGAAACACCATATATTTT
TRBJ2-1 . . TRBV4-1 CASSQEPGPVLLDEQFF TGCGCCAGCAGCCAAGAGCCAGGACCTGTTTTGTTGGATGAGCAGTTCTTC
TRBJ1-1 few . TRBV9 CASSFIQGMNTEAFF TGTGCCAGCAGCTTTATACAGGGAATGAACACTGAAGCTTTCTTT
TRBJ2-1 few TRBD1 TRBV12-3/TRBV12-4 CASSATGGSEQFF TGTGCCAGCAGTGCGACAGGGGGCAGTGAGCAGTTCTTC
TRBJ2-1 few . TRBV4-1 CASSQVPPGNNEQFF TGCGCCAGCAGCCAAGTACCCCCAGGCAATAATGAGCAGTTCTTC
TRBJ2-3 . . TRBV19 CASSEPRDTRGFADTQYF TGTGCCAGTAGTGAACCCCGGGACACCCGGGGGTTTGCAGATACGCAGTATTTT
TRBJ1-6 . . TRBV19 CASWGGGNSPLHF TGTGCCAGTTGGGGAGGTGGAAATTCACCCCTCCACTTT
TRBJ2-2 . . TRBV3-1 CASSPLRAGELFF TGTGCCAGCAGCCCCCTCCGCGCCGGGGAGCTGTTTTTT
TRBJ2-7 many . TRBV7-8 CASSPAIGAGGEQYF TGTGCCAGCAGCCCAGCCATTGGGGCGGGCGGAGAGCAGTACTTC
TRBJ2-7 many . TRBV12-3/TRBV12-4 CASSLGGLEQYF TGTGCCAGCAGCCTCGGGGGGCTAGAACAGTACTTC
TRBJ2-5 . TRBD1 TRBV6-5 CASKSRGETQYF TGTGCCAGCAAATCCAGGGGGGAGACCCAGTACTTC
TRBJ2-7 few . TRBV11-2 CASSPWTDSYEQYF TGTGCCAGCAGCCCCTGGACAGACTCCTACGAGCAGTACTTC
TRBJ2-1 . . TRBV19 CASSIPRGRSFYNEQFF TGTGCCAGTAGTATACCCCGAGGAAGGAGTTTCTACAATGAGCAGTTCTTC
TRBJ1-1 . . TRBV19 CASSIGTFEAFF TGTGCCAGTAGTATAGGGACATTTGAAGCTTTCTTT
TRBJ1-5 . . TRBV7-9 CASSLGPLYSNQPQHF TGTGCCAGCAGCTTAGGTCCTCTCTATAGCAATCAGCCCCAGCATTTT
TRBJ2-4 . TRBD1 TRBV14 CASSQGWTGEAKNIQYF TGTGCCAGCAGCCAAGGCTGGACAGGGGAAGCCAAAAACATTCAGTACTTC
TRBJ1-6 many . TRBV7-8 CASSWAENYNSPLHF TGTGCCAGCAGCTGGGCAGAGAACTATAATTCACCCCTCCACTTT
TRBJ1-2 few . TRBV7-9 CASSPNGKDGYTF TGTGCCAGCAGCCCGAATGGAAAAGATGGCTACACCTTC
TRBJ2-3 . TRBD1 TRBV27 CASSGGPADTQYF TGTGCCAGTTCAGGGGGTCCGGCGGATACGCAGTATTTT
TRBJ2-2 many . TRBV7-6 CASSSLVSGGELFF TGTGCCAGCAGCTCCCTAGTCTCAGGCGGGGAGCTGTTTTTT